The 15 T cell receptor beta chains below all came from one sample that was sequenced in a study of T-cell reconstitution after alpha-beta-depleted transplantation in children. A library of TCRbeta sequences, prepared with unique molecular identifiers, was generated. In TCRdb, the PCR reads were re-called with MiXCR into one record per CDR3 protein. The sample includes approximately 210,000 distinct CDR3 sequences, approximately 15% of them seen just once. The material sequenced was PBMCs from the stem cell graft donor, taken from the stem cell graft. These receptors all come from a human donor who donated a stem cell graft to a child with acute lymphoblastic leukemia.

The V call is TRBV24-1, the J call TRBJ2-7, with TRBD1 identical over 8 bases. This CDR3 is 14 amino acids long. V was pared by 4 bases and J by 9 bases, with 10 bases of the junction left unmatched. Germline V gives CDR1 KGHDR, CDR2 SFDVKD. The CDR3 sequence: CATSDRTGPLGQYF. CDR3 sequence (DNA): TGTGCCACCAGTGACCGGACAGGGCCGTTGGGGCAGTACTTC.

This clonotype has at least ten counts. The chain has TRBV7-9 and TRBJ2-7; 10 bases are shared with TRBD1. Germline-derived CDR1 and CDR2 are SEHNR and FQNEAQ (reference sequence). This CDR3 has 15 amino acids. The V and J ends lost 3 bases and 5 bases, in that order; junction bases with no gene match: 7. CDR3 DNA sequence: TGTGCCAGCAGCTTGACGACAGGGGGCTTTGACGAGCAGTACTTC. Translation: CASSLTTGGFDEQYF.

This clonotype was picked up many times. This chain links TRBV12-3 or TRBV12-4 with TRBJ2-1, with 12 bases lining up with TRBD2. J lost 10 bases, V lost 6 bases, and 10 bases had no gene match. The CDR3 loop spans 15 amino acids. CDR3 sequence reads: CASRERASGRVEQFF. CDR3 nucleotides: TGTGCCAGCAGGGAGCGGGCTAGCGGGAGGGTAGAGCAGTTCTTC.

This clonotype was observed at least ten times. The CDR3 is CASSLGGLVSNEQYF. Written as DNA, the CDR3 is TGTGCCAGCAGCTTAGGGGGGCTTGTGAGTAACGAGCAGTACTTC. This chain joins TRBV7-8 and TRBJ2-7; D is possibly TRBD1 (6 bases). This CDR3 comprises 15 residues. Germline V gene sequence: CDR1 SGHVS, CDR2 FQNEAQ. V was pared by 1 base and J by 5 bases, with 15 bases between.

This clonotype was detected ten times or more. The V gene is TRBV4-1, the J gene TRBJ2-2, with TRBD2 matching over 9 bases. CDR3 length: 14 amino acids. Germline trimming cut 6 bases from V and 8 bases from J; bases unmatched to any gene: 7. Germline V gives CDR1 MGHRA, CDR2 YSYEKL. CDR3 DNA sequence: TGCGCCAGCAGTCTCAGCGGGGGGCCGGGGGAGCTGTTTTTT. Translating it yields CASSLSGGPGELFF.

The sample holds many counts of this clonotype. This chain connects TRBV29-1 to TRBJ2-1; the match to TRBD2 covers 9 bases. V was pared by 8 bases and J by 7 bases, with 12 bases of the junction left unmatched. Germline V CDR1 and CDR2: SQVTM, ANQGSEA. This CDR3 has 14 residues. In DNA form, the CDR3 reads TGCAGCAGCGGGCTAGCGGGAACTAGGAATGAGCAGTTCTTC. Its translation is CSSGLAGTRNEQFF.

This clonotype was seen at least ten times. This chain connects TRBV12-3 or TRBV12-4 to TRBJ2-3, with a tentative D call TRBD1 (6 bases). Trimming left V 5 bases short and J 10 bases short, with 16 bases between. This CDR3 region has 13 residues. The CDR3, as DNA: TGTGCCAGCAGTCAAGAAACAGGGTTTGCGCAGTATTTT. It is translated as CASSQETGFAQYF.

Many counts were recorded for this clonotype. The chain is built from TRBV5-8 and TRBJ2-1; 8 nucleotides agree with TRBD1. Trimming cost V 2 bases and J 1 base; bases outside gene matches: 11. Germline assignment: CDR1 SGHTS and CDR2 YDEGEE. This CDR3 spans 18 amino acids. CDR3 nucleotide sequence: TGTGCCAGCAGCTTTAGGTCAGGGGGCGAAGGATCCTACAATGAGCAGTTCTTC. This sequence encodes CASSFRSGGEGSYNEQFF.

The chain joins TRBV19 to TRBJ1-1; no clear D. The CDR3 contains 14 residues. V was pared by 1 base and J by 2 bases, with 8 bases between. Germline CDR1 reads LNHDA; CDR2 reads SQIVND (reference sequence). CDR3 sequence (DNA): TGTGCCAGTAGTATAGTGGGCAGCAACACTGAAGCTTTCTTT. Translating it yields CASSIVGSNTEAFF. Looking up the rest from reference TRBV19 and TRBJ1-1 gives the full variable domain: DGGITQSPKYLFRKEGQNVTLSCEQNLNHDAMYWYRQDPGQGLRLIYYSQIVNDFQKGDIAEGYSVSREKKESFPLTVTSAQKNPTAFYLCASSIVGSNTEAFFGQGTRLTVV.

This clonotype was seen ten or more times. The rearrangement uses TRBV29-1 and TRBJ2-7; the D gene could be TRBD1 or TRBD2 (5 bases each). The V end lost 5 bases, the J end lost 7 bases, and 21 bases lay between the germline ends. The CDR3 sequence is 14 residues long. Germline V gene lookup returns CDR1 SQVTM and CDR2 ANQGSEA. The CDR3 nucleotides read TGCAGCGTTTTGGCCGGGACCTCAAACAGGGAGCAGTACTTC. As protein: CSVLAGTSNREQYF.

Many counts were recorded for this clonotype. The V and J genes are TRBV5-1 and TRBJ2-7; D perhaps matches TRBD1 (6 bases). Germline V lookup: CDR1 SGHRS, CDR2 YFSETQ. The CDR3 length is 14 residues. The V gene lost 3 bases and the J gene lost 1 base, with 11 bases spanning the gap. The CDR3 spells CASSSRQGSYEQYF. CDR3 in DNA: TGCGCCAGCAGCTCTCGTCAGGGGTCCTACGAGCAGTACTTC.

The CDR3 loop is CASRSNTYGYTF. The CDR3 nucleotides are TGTGCCAGCAGGTCCAATACCTATGGCTACACCTTC. The gene calls are TRBV28 and TRBJ1-2; D gene ambiguous. Per germline, CDR1 MDHEN and CDR2 SYDVKM. Trimming cost V 6 bases and J 4 bases, with 9 bases left between them. The CDR3 has 12 residues.

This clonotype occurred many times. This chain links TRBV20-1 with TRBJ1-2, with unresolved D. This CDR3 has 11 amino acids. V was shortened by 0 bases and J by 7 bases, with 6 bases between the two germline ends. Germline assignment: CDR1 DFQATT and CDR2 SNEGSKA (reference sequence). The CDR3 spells CSARDLGGYTF. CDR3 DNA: TGCAGTGCTAGAGATCTAGGTGGCTACACCTTC.

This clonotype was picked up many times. For the CDR3, the DNA is TGCAGTGCTAGAAGACAGGGGAGAGGAGGTGACTATGGCTACACCTTC. It codes for CSARRQGRGGDYGYTF. V usage is TRBV20-1 and J usage is TRBJ1-2; 8 nucleotides align to TRBD1. Germline V gives CDR1 DFQATT, CDR2 SNEGSKA (reference sequence). This CDR3 contains 16 residues. Trimming cost V 2 bases and J 3 bases; bases outside gene matches: 11.

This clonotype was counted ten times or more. The CDR3 DNA sequence: TGCAGTGCTAGAGATAGCGGGTCTCTTCGCTACACCTTC. It is translated as CSARDSGSLRYTF. This chain connects TRBV20-1 to TRBJ1-2; D is unresolved. CDR1 DFQATT and CDR2 SNEGSKA come from the germline V gene (reference sequence). The CDR3 contains 13 residues. The V end lost 0 bases, the J end lost 9 bases, and 14 bases lay between the germline ends.